What follows are 28 T cell receptor beta chains derived from one specimen sequenced in a study of blood T cells in healthy people across ages. The authors ran a second PCR of about 6 to 12 cycles using a sample-barcoded 5' primer and a J-beta primer mix. MiXCR, run by TCRdb on the 5' RACE reads, gives a single entry per CDR3 protein. The repertoire has about 1.5 million distinct CDR3 sequences, approximately 42% of them found once; the top ten carry roughly 3.7%. Sequencing input: blood. These receptor sequences come from a woman between 18 and 29 years old in good health.

V usage is TRBV25-1 and J usage is TRBJ2-7, with D possibly matching TRBD1 (6 bases). V was clipped by 9 bases and J by 3 bases, with 12 bases between them. The CDR3 consists of 12 residues. Germline-derived CDR1 and CDR2 are MGHDK and SYGVNS. Here the CDR3 DNA reads TGTGCCAGACCAGGACAGCACTACGAGCAGTACTTC. This sequence encodes CARPGQHYEQYF.

This clonotype has just a few counts. The genes are TRBV11-1 and TRBJ2-7; maybe TRBD1 (7 bases). The germline gives CDR1 SGHAT, CDR2 FQDESV (reference sequence). Trimming shortened V by 4 bases and J by 4 bases, and 14 bases separated the two germline ends. This CDR3 region has 14 residues. CDR3 in DNA: TGTGCCAGCAGCTCAGGGGGTCGGGGGTACGAGCAGTACTTC. Encoded protein: CASSSGGRGYEQYF.

This clonotype was recorded only once. The chain combines TRBV25-1 with TRBJ2-1; D gene unclear. The CDR3 has 13 amino acids. Trimming took 3 bases from V and 9 from J, leaving 12 bases between them. The germline V gene encodes CDR1 MGHDK and CDR2 SYGVNS. CDR3 coding DNA: TGTGCCAGCAGTGATTCTGTCGGAAGTGAGCAGTTCTTC. Amino acids: CASSDSVGSEQFF.

This chain connects TRBV7-9 to TRBJ2-1, with D perhaps TRBD2 (5 bases). The V end was cut by 3 bases, the J end by 0 bases, with 12 bases between. Germline V CDR1 and CDR2: SEHNR, FQNEAQ (reference sequence). This CDR3 spans 16 amino acids. CDR3 sequence: CASSLNSGSSYNEQFF. In DNA form, the CDR3 reads TGTGCCAGCAGCTTGAACAGCGGTAGCTCCTACAATGAGCAGTTCTTC.

The chain carries TRBV12-3 or TRBV12-4 and TRBJ2-1; 7 bases agree with TRBD2. V was clipped by 7 bases and J by 4 bases; unmatched bases: 10. There are 15 residues in the CDR3. Here the CDR3 DNA reads TGTGCCAGCAAAAGGGCGGGAGAACGTTACAATGAGCAGTTCTTC. It translates to CASKRAGERYNEQFF.

The V call is TRBV6-5, the J call TRBJ2-3; no firm D call. This CDR3 is built from 15 residues. CDR1 and CDR2 from the germline V gene are MNHEY and SVGAGI. Trimming stripped 3 bases from V and 0 bases from J, with 10 bases between. In DNA, the CDR3 is TGTGCCAGCAGTTATACTACCTCTAGCACAGATACGCAGTATTTT. Residues: CASSYTTSSTDTQYF.

The genes are TRBV7-9 and TRBJ1-1; 7 nucleotides line up with TRBD1. The trim removed 5 bases at V and 11 bases at J, leaving 8 bases unmatched. CDR1 and CDR2 from the germline V gene are SEHNR and FQNEAQ (reference sequence). The CDR3 loop spans 12 amino acids. CDR3 DNA sequence: TGTGCCAGCAGCGTAACAGGGGTCGACGCTTTCTTT. Encoded protein: CASSVTGVDAFF.

The V and J genes are TRBV14 and TRBJ2-1; 13 bases align to TRBD2. CDR1 is SGHDN and CDR2 is FVKESK in the germline V gene. This CDR3 is built from 15 residues. V trimming: 8 bases; J trimming: 4 bases; junction bases outside the gene matches: 5. For the CDR3, the DNA is TGTGCCAGCGGACTAGCGGGAGTGGGTTACAATGAGCAGTTCTTC. Translated, it gives CASGLAGVGYNEQFF. Variable domain in full (rest from reference TRBV14 and TRBJ2-1): EAGVTQFPSHSVIEKGQTVTLRCDPISGHDNLYWYRRVMGKEIKFLLHFVKESKQDESGMPNNRFLAERTGGTYSTLKVQPAELEDSGVYFCASGLAGVGYNEQFFGPGTRLTVL.

This chain joins TRBV6-6 and TRBJ1-4, with D possibly being TRBD1 (5 bases). There are 15 residues in the CDR3. Germline assignment: CDR1 MNHNY and CDR2 SVGAGI (reference sequence). V was trimmed by 6 bases and J by 1 base, leaving 12 bases between them. DNA for the CDR3: TGTGCCAGCAGAAAAGCTGACAGAACTAATGAAAAACTGTTTTTT. This gives the protein CASRKADRTNEKLFF.

The rearrangement joins TRBV12-1 to TRBJ2-4; TRBD1, the table's D call, lacks a check against the DNA. TRBV12-1 is labeled a pseudogene. The CDR3 runs to 17 residues. The CDR3 loop is CASSSKLWDRDKNIQYF. CDR3 coding DNA: TGTGCCAGCAGCTCGAAACTCTGGGACAGGGACAAAAACATTCAGTACTTC.

The rearrangement links TRBV11-2 to TRBJ1-6, with TRBD1 matching over 12 bases. CDR1 is SGHAT and CDR2 is FQNNGV in the germline V gene. There are 16 residues in the CDR3. The J segment lost 10 bases and the V segment lost 6 bases, leaving 10 bases of the junction unmatched. CDR3 bases: TGTGCCAGCAGAGAGCCGGGACAGGGGGCGAGATCACCCCTCCACTTT. Translated, it gives CASREPGQGARSPLHF.

CDR3 nucleotides: TGTGCCAGTAAATCGGGACAGGGTGTGACCTACAATGAGCAGTTCTTC. Translating it yields CASKSGQGVTYNEQFF. The chain is built from TRBV19 and TRBJ2-1, with TRBD1 identical over 9 bases. Germline V CDR1 and CDR2: LNHDA, SQIVND (reference sequence). The CDR3 runs to 16 residues. V was pared by 7 bases and J by 2 bases, with 9 bases of the junction left unmatched.

The chain joins TRBV12-3 or TRBV12-4 to TRBJ1-5; D uncertain. Trimming left V 3 bases short and J 2 bases short, with 14 bases between. The CDR3 is 16 residues long. For the CDR3, the DNA is TGTGCCAGCAGTTTCAACCGAGGGTCGGGCAATCAGCCCCAGCATTTT. It is translated as CASSFNRGSGNQPQHF.

The table lists this clonotype with a few counts. This chain uses TRBV6-2 or TRBV6-3 with TRBJ2-1; 8 bases match TRBD2. Germline trimming cut 6 bases from V and 2 bases from J; bases unmatched to any gene: 6. The CDR3 runs to 15 residues. The germline V gene has CDR1 MNHEY and CDR2 SVGEGT. Here the CDR3 DNA reads TGTGCCAGCAGAGGACTAGCTTACCCCTACAATGAGCAGTTCTTC. Translated, it gives CASRGLAYPYNEQFF.

V gene TRBV29-1 combines with J gene TRBJ2-3, with a weak D call TRBD1 (6 bases). Germline assignment: CDR1 SQVTM and CDR2 ANQGSEA. V dropped 2 bases and J dropped 1 base, with 10 bases sitting between them. The CDR3 is made up of 14 amino acids. The CDR3 loop is CSVETNRGTDTQYF. In DNA form, the CDR3 reads TGCAGCGTTGAAACGAACAGGGGCACAGATACGCAGTATTTT.

This chain joins TRBV20-1 and TRBJ1-5; TRBD1 might be the D (5 bases). Trimming removed 4 bases at V and 7 bases at J, with 14 bases between. Germline V gene sequence: CDR1 DFQATT, CDR2 SNEGSKA (reference sequence). The CDR3 spans 13 residues. CDR3 region: CSATAGPAQPQHF. The CDR3, as DNA: TGCAGTGCTACCGCGGGACCCGCGCAGCCCCAGCATTTT.

This clonotype appeared many times. The genes are TRBV28 and TRBJ1-1; no clear D. The CDR3 spans 15 residues. Germline V gene data show CDR1 as MDHEN and CDR2 as SYDVKM. Trimming removed 4 bases from V and 4 bases from J, with 16 bases in between. The CDR3 region is CASSSKITVPTEAFF. The CDR3 DNA is TGTGCCAGCAGTTCCAAAATCACAGTTCCCACTGAAGCTTTCTTT.

The chain recombines TRBV7-9 with TRBJ2-5, with a weak D call TRBD2 (6 bases). CDR3 size: 12 residues. CDR1 is SEHNR and CDR2 is FQNEAQ in the germline V gene (reference sequence). V lost 7 bases, J lost 3 bases, and 9 bases lay in between. The CDR3: CASNRGEETQYF. The CDR3 DNA sequence: TGTGCCAGCAACCGCGGGGAAGAGACCCAGTACTTC. Looking up the rest from reference TRBV7-9 and TRBJ2-5 gives the full variable domain: DTGVSQNPRHKITKRGQNVTFRCDPISEHNRLYWYRQTLGQGPEFLTYFQNEAQLEKSRLLSDRFSAERPKGSFSTLEIQRTEQGDSAMYLCASNRGEETQYFGPGTRLLVL.

This clonotype was seen more than once but under ten times. The chain uses TRBV12-3 or TRBV12-4 and TRBJ2-7; D is tentatively TRBD1 or TRBD2 (5 bases each). The CDR3 runs to 13 residues. Trimming pared 6 bases from V and 7 bases from J, leaving 16 bases between. CDR3 nucleotides: TGTGCCAGCAGGGTCCTGGGACCTGGTGAGCAGTACTTC. Encoded protein: CASRVLGPGEQYF.

The chain carries TRBV4-1 and TRBJ1-5; 7 nucleotides align to TRBD1. Trimming at V came to 3 bases and at J to 4 bases, leaving 3 bases not matched to a gene. The germline CDR1 and CDR2 sequences are MGHRA and YSYEKL. This CDR3 spans 14 amino acids. The CDR3 sequence is CASSQTGINQPQHF. The CDR3 nucleotides read TGCGCCAGCAGCCAGACAGGGATAAATCAGCCCCAGCATTTT.

This clonotype has a handful of counts. The CDR3 sequence is CASRNGDTRYEQYF. CDR3 DNA: TGTGCCAGCAGGAACGGGGACACCCGCTACGAGCAGTACTTC. This chain links TRBV6-2 or TRBV6-3 with TRBJ2-7; a possible D gene is TRBD1 (6 bases). Per germline, CDR1 MNHEY and CDR2 SVGEGT. V was trimmed by 6 bases and J by 3 bases, leaving 15 bases between them. The CDR3 length is 14 residues.

J is TRBJ2-1 and V is TRBV29-1; D perhaps matches TRBD2 (6 bases). This CDR3 is 15 amino acids long. Germline CDR1 reads SQVTM; CDR2 reads ANQGSEA. V dropped 6 bases and J dropped 4 bases, with 19 bases sitting between them. The CDR3 DNA reads as TGCAGCGTCTGCACCGTCGGGGAGGATTACAATGAGCAGTTCTTC. It translates to CSVCTVGEDYNEQFF.

The chain couples TRBV5-4 to TRBJ2-7; D uncertain. The CDR3 is 13 amino acids. Trimming left V 5 bases short and J 2 bases short, with 11 bases between. Germline values: CDR1 SGHNT, CDR2 YYREEE (reference sequence). The CDR3 region is CASSKDGAYEQYF. The CDR3 coding sequence is TGTGCCAGCAGTAAGGACGGTGCCTACGAGCAGTACTTC.

The chain has TRBV6-2 or TRBV6-3 and TRBJ1-1, with D perhaps matching TRBD1 (5 bases). The CDR3 is 15 amino acids. Trimming shortened V by 2 bases and J by 4 bases, and 14 bases separated the two germline ends. CDR1 MNHEY and CDR2 SVGEGT come from the germline V gene. The CDR3 region is CASSYPIARATEAFF. For the CDR3, the DNA is TGTGCCAGCAGTTACCCAATTGCCAGGGCCACTGAAGCTTTCTTT.

Points on this clonotype: The conserved final phenylalanine or tryptophan is absent from the CDR3, which likely points to a read error. The J gene is TRBJ2-1, the V gene TRBV20-1, with a weak D call TRBD1 (7 bases). The CDR3 totals 13 residues. Germline lookup yields CDR1 DFQATT and CDR2 SNEGSKA (reference sequence). V gave up 3 bases and J gave up 4 bases, with 10 bases separating them. CDR3 DNA: TGCAGTGCTAGGCGGGACAGTTACAATGAGCAGTTCTTA. It encodes CSARRDSYNEQFL.

This clonotype has only a few counts. The rearrangement uses TRBV27 and TRBJ1-2, with no clear D. From germline, CDR1 is MNHEY and CDR2 SMNVEV (reference sequence). The CDR3 spans 14 residues. Trimming stripped 5 bases from V and 0 bases from J, with 10 bases between. The CDR3 here is CASSSWHSNYGYTF. The CDR3 DNA reads TGTGCCAGCAGTAGCTGGCACTCTAACTATGGCTACACCTTC.

This clonotype was observed a few times. The gene calls are TRBV5-1 and TRBJ2-2; 10 bases agree with TRBD2. From germline, CDR1 is SGHRS and CDR2 YFSETQ. V was pared by 6 bases and J by 7 bases, with 9 bases of the junction left unmatched. CDR3 length: 15 residues. Here the CDR3 DNA reads TGCGCCAGCAAACCAAGCGGGGGGGCCGTCGGGGAGCTGTTTTTT. Protein product: CASKPSGGAVGELFF.

This sequence joins TRBV3-1 and TRBJ2-1, with TRBD2 matching over 13 bases. Germline-derived CDR1 and CDR2 are LGHDT and YNNKEL (reference sequence). This CDR3 has 17 residues. V lost 4 bases to trimming and J lost 6 bases; unmatched junction nucleotides: 9. For the CDR3, the DNA is TGTGCCAGCAGCCCCGGACTAGCGGGAGCCTCGTCCAATGAGCAGTTCTTC. This translates into CASSPGLAGASSNEQFF.